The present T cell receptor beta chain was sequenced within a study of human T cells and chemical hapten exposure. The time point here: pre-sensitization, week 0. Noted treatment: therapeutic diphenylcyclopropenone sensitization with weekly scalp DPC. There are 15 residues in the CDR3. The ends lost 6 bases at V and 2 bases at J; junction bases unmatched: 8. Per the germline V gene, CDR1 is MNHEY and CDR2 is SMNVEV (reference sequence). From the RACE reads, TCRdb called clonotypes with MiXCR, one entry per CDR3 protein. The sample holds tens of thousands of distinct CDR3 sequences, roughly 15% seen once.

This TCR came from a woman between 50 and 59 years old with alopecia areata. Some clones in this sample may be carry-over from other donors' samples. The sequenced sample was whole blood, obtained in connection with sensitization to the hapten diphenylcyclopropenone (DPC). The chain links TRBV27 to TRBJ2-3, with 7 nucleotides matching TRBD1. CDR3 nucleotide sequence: TGTGCCAGCAGCGTACAGGGGTCTTTCACAGATACGCAGTATTTT. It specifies CASSVQGSFTDTQYF.